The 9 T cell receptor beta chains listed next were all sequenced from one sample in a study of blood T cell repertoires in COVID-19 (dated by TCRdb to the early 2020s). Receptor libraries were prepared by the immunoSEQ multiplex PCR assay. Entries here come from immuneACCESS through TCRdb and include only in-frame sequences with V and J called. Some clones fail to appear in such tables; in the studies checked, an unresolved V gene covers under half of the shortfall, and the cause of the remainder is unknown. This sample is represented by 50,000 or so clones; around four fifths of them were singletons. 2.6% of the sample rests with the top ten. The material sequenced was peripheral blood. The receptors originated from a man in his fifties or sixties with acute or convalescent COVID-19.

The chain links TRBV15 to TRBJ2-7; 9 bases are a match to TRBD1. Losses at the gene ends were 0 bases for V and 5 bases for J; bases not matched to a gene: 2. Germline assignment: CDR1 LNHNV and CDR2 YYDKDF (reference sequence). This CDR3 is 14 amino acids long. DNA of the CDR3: TGTGCCACCAGCAGAGAGGGACAGGGTGACGAGCAGTACTTC. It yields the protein CATSREGQGDEQYF.

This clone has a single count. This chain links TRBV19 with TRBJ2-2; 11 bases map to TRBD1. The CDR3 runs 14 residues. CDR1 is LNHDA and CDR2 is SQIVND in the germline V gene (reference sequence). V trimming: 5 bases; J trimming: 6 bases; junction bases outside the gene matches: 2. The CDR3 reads CASSPGQGAGELFF. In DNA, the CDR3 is TGTGCCAGTAGTCCGGGACAGGGGGCCGGGGAGCTGTTTTTT.

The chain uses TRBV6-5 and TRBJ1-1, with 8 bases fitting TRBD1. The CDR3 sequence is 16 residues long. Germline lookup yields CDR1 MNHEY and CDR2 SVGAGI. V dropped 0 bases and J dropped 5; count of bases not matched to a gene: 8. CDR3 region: CASSYSPRTGGTEAFF. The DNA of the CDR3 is TGTGCCAGCAGTTACTCGCCCCGCACAGGGGGAACTGAAGCTTTCTTT.

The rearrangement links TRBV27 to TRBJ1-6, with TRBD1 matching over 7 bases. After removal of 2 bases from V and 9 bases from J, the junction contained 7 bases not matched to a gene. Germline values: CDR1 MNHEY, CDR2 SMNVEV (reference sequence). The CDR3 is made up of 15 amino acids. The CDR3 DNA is TGTGCCAGCAGTTTAAACCGGGACAGTTTTTCACCCCTCCACTTT. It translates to CASSLNRDSFSPLHF.

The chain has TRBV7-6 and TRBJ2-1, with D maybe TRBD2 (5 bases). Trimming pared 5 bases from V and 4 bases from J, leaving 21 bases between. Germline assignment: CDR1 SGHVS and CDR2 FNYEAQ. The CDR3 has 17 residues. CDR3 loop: CASSPPMGDEAYNEQFF. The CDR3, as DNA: TGTGCCAGCAGCCCCCCTATGGGAGACGAGGCGTACAATGAGCAGTTCTTC.

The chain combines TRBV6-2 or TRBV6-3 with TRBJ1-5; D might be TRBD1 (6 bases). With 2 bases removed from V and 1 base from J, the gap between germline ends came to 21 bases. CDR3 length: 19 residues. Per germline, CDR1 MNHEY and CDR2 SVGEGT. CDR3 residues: CASSYVGGQGSGSNQPQHF. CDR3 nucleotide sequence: TGTGCCAGCAGTTACGTGGGGGGGCAAGGGAGCGGAAGCAATCAGCCCCAGCATTTT.

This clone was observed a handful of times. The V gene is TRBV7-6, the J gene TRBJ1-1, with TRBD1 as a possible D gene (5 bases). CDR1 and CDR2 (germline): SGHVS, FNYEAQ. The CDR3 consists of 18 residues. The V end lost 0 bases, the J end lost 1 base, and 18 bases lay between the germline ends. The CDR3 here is CASSLAISGSNKNTEAFF. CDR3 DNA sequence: TGTGCCAGCAGCTTAGCGATCTCAGGGTCTAACAAGAACACTGAAGCTTTCTTT.

The CDR3 sequence is CASSHRQGTTGELFF. Written as DNA, the CDR3 is TGTGCCAGCAGTCACAGACAGGGGACAACCGGGGAGCTGTTTTTT. The J gene is TRBJ2-2, the V gene TRBV6-5; 8 bases line up with TRBD1. The V gene end was trimmed by 5 bases and the J gene end by 5 bases; junction bases not matched to a gene: 7. CDR3 length equals 15 residues. Per the germline V gene, CDR1 is MNHEY and CDR2 is SVGAGI.

CDR3 coding DNA: TGTGCCAGCAGTGATGGACAGGGGGTCTATGGCTACACCTTC. Translation: CASSDGQGVYGYTF. The chain links TRBV6-1 to TRBJ1-2; 10 bases are a match to TRBD1. Per the germline V gene, CDR1 is MNHNS and CDR2 is SASEGT. The CDR3 length is 14 residues. The junction had 2 bases not matched to a gene; V was cut back by 3 bases and J by 4 bases.